This T cell receptor (beta chain) was sequenced for a study of regulatory T cells in long-lasting Graves disease. At the level of the study: Duration of antithyroid drug therapy among newly diagnosed Graves' patients was under 3 months.

The sample's time point: newly diagnosed GD, antithyroid drugs for less than 3 months. The TCR library used RNA extracted from PBMCs. As a group, patients came from one endocrinology department in Xi'an, China. According to the study, TCR beta libraries were built with iRepertoire HTBI primers and CDR3-region Arm-PCR. In TCRdb, the multiplex PCR reads were re-called with MiXCR into one record per CDR3 protein. The repertoire holds about 440,000 distinct CDR3 sequences, 15% seen once, with around 17% in the top ten. This CDR3 comprises 13 residues. Germline CDR1 and CDR2: GTSNPN and SVGIG (reference sequence). V shed 2 bases and J 7 bases; nucleotides not matched to a gene: 6. Comment on this clonotype: This may be a read error: a much more frequent sequence differs by one nucleotide.

Another study also made use of these data, one on T cells in Graves' hyperthyroidism and ophthalmopathy. That report adds: Newly diagnosed hyperthyroidism patients aged 18 to 65 years had disease lasting under 2 months. The model's output predicted ophthalmopathy at a median of around 6.9 months prior to onset.

This specimen was peripheral blood mononuclear cells (PBMCs), taken at new diagnosis, from a patient treated with antithyroid drugs. The chain links TRBV30 to TRBJ2-7, with TRBD2 matching over 9 bases. This TCR came from a woman in her twenties or thirties with Graves disease. CDR3 sequence reads: CAWSLAGWDEQYF. The CDR3 nucleotides read TGTGCCTGGAGTCTAGCGGGATGGGATGAGCAGTACTTC.